This T cell receptor beta chain was identified during a study of CXCR3-negative and CXCR3-positive naive CD8 T cells. In the study overall: Each library gave roughly 1.6 +/- 0.3 million of about 150 million TRB reads.

The CDR3 is 20 residues long. Germline V gene sequence: CDR1 DFQATT, CDR2 SNEGSKA (reference sequence). TRB cDNA was prepared as libraries by UMI-labeled 5' RACE. No DNA is given; TCRdb re-called the 5' RACE reads and lists each CDR3 protein once. This table lists roughly 39,000 distinct CDR3 sequences. General study results and limits: Naive subsets showed comparable surface CD5, and TCR interaction strength was also inferred from TRB CDR3 physicochemistry. After cryopreservation, CXCR3 expression dropped partially; most assays used fresh PBMCs. TRBV-TRBJ usage was similar across naive CXCR3 subsets but distinct in memory cells.

A word on this clonotype: The antigen remains unidentified.

The clonotype originates from a human donor in good health. Some clones in this sample may be carry-over from other donors' samples. The specimen was memory CD8+ T cells from blood. The chain combines TRBV20-1 with TRBJ2-1; the D call of TRBD2 rests on TCRdb alone, since no DNA is present to check it. CDR3 region: CSARRRWASGISNSPDEQFF.